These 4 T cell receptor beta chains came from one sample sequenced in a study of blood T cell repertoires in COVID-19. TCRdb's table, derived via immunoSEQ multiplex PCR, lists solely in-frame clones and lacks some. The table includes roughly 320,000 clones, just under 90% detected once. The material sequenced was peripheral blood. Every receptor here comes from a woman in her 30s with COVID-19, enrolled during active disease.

CDR3 bases: TGTGCCAGTAGTATATTCAGGACAGGCATCATTGAAGCTTTCTTT. Translated: CASSIFRTGIIEAFF. This chain links TRBV19 with TRBJ1-1; 7 nucleotides match TRBD1. This CDR3 region has 15 residues. V shed 2 bases and J 7 bases; nucleotides not matched to a gene: 10. Germline loops: CDR1 LNHDA, CDR2 SQIVND (reference sequence).

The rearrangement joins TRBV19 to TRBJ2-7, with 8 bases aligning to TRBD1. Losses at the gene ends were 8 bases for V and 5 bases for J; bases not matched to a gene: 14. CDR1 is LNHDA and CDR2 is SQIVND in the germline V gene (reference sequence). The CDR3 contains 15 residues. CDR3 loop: CASGLLGQGVDEQYF. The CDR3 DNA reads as TGTGCCAGTGGATTGCTAGGACAGGGCGTCGACGAGCAGTACTTC.

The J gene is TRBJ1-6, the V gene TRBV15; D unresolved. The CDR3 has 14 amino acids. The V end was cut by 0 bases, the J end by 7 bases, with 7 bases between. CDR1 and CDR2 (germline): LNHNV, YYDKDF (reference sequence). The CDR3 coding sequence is TGTGCCACCAGCAGAGATCTTGTGAATTCACCCCTCCACTTT. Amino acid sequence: CATSRDLVNSPLHF. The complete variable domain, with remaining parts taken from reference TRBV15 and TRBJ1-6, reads DAMVIQNPRYQVTQFGKPVTLSCSQTLNHNVMYWYQQKSSQAPKLLFHYYDKDFNNEADTPDNFQSRRPNTSFCFLDIRSPGLGDTAMYLCATSRDLVNSPLHFGNGTRLTVT.

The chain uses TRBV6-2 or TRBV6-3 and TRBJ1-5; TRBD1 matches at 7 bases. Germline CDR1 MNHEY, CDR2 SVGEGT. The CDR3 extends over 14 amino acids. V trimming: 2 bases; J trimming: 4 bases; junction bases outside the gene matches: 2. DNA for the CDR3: TGTGCCAGCAGTTACACAGGGGAGAATCAGCCCCAGCATTTT. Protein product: CASSYTGENQPQHF.